This TCR beta chain is from a study of CD8 T cells in ankylosing spondylitis. This CDR3 spans 15 amino acids. The V and J ends lost 5 bases and 1 base, in that order; junction bases with no gene match: 6. The germline V gene encodes CDR1 MDHEN and CDR2 SYDVKM. Quantitative 5'-RACE was performed with molecular barcodes, and it yielded the TCR beta libraries. TCRdb recomputed calls from the 5' RACE reads with MiXCR, one row per CDR3 protein. Of around 340,000 distinct CDR3 sequences in the sample, 20% were seen once. To note about this clonotype: The target antigen is unknown.

Whole-study findings and limits: Characteristic, it appeared, of ankylosing spondylitis blood was a TCR beta motif of about eight highly homologous variants. Clones linked to disease, bearing a CD8+ phenotype, were relatively rare in peripheral blood. A number of the motif variants had already been described in reactive arthritis synovial fluid and blood.

The chain has TRBV28 and TRBJ2-5, with 8 bases aligning to TRBD2. Sequenced material: blood, either unsorted or a sorted T cell fraction (not recorded which). The source is a male donor with ankylosing spondylitis or in good health (not recorded which). CDR3 in amino acids: CASSPSLAAQETQYF. CDR3 in DNA: TGTGCCAGCAGTCCCTCACTAGCGGCCCAAGAGACCCAGTACTTC.